One and the same sample provided the 17 T cell receptor beta chains below, sequenced in a study of blood T cell repertoires in COVID-19. Sequencing was performed with immunoSEQ multiplex PCR; in TCRdb, only in-frame clones are kept and a portion is missing. In the table there are approximately 340,000 clones, 90% to 95% of which are singletons. The specimen was PBMCs or T cells enriched from blood (not recorded which). The source is a woman between 40 and 50 years old who had been exposed to COVID-19.

The rearrangement joins TRBV19 to TRBJ2-1, with a possible D match to TRBD2 (5 bases). The CDR3 loop spans 14 amino acids. CDR1 LNHDA and CDR2 SQIVND come from the germline V gene (reference sequence). Trimming stripped 7 bases from V and 3 bases from J, with 13 bases between. The CDR3 coding sequence is TGTGCCAGTACCCGCGGACGGGACTACAATGAGCAGTTCTTC. It encodes CASTRGRDYNEQFF.

This chain links TRBV5-6 with TRBJ2-1; 12 bases are a match to TRBD2. CDR3 length: 19 amino acids. The germline V gene encodes CDR1 SGHDT and CDR2 YYEEEE. The trim removed 3 bases at V and 5 bases at J, leaving 15 bases unmatched. CDR3 sequence (DNA): TGTGCCAGCAGCTCGCTTATTGGGGCTAGCGGGAGGGGCCACAATGAGCAGTTCTTC. Translated: CASSSLIGASGRGHNEQFF.

The chain recombines TRBV3-1 (or the pseudogene TRBV3-2) with TRBJ1-2, with 8 bases aligning to TRBD1. This CDR3 has 16 amino acids. Germline CDR1 reads LGHDT; CDR2 reads YNNKEL (reference sequence). With 1 base clipped from V and 8 bases from J, the junction kept 12 bases outside the gene matches. CDR3 sequence: CASSQAEGQVRGGYTF. CDR3 nucleotides: TGTGCCAGCAGCCAAGCGGAGGGACAGGTGAGGGGGGGCTACACCTTC.

The J gene is TRBJ2-2, the V gene TRBV7-6, with TRBD1 as a possible D gene (6 bases). With 2 bases removed from V and 1 base from J, the gap between germline ends came to 14 bases. The CDR3 is made up of 17 amino acids. In germline, CDR1 is SGHVS, CDR2 FNYEAQ. For the CDR3, the DNA is TGTGCCAGCAGCTTAAACTTAGGGACACGGAACACCGGGGAGCTGTTTTTT. Amino acids: CASSLNLGTRNTGELFF.

This sequence joins TRBV15 and TRBJ2-1; 7 positions agree with TRBD2. CDR3 size: 16 residues. Germline lookup yields CDR1 LNHNV and CDR2 YYDKDF (reference sequence). V dropped 3 bases and J dropped 1; count of bases not matched to a gene: 6. The CDR3 sequence: CATSSGGGVSYNEQFF. In DNA form, the CDR3 reads TGTGCCACCAGCAGTGGGGGAGGGGTGTCCTACAATGAGCAGTTCTTC.

This sequence joins TRBV5-4 and TRBJ2-1, with TRBD2 matching 12 bases. Losses at the gene ends were 5 bases for V and 4 bases for J; bases not matched to a gene: 10. This CDR3 has 17 residues. The germline gives CDR1 SGHNT, CDR2 YYREEE (reference sequence). CDR3 nucleotides: TGTGCCAGCAGTCGTCTAGCGGGAGGGGGACCTTACAATGAGCAGTTCTTC. Translation gives CASSRLAGGGPYNEQFF.

The chain couples TRBV7-2 to TRBJ1-2, with 12 bases that match TRBD1. This CDR3 spans 16 amino acids. The germline V gene has CDR1 SGHTA and CDR2 FQGNSA. The ends lost 1 base at V and 8 bases at J; junction bases unmatched: 8. The CDR3 DNA sequence: TGTGCCAGCAGCTTAGTGGGACAGGGGGCGCAGGGCGGCTACACCTTC. This codes for CASSLVGQGAQGGYTF.

The chain carries TRBV6-2 or TRBV6-3 and TRBJ2-7; 16 nucleotides match TRBD2. Germline CDR1 MNHEY, CDR2 SVGEGT. The CDR3 totals 18 residues. V shed 6 bases, J shed 1 base, and the junction held 9 bases outside the gene matches. The CDR3 spells CASSPMGLAGGPSYEQYF. Written as DNA, the CDR3 is TGTGCCAGCAGCCCAATGGGACTAGCGGGAGGGCCTTCCTACGAGCAGTACTTC.

V usage is TRBV7-3 and J usage is TRBJ2-2; D might be TRBD2 (5 bases). This CDR3 comprises 14 residues. V lost 5 bases to trimming and J lost 2 bases, with 9 bases between them. Germline CDR1 reads SGHTA; CDR2 reads FQGTGA. The DNA of the CDR3 is TGTGCCAGCAGCCGGACTGAAAACACCGGGGAGCTGTTTTTT. Translation gives CASSRTENTGELFF.

This clone was seen once. The chain has TRBV6-5 and TRBJ2-5; 9 bases are a match to TRBD2. Germline V gene lookup returns CDR1 MNHEY and CDR2 SVGAGI. With 0 bases clipped from V and 7 bases from J, the junction kept 9 bases outside the gene matches. The CDR3 spans 16 residues. This chain's CDR3 is CASSYSRGGQLGTQYF. CDR3 DNA: TGTGCCAGCAGTTACTCGCGGGGGGGCCAGTTAGGGACCCAGTACTTC.

The rearrangement links TRBV19 to TRBJ2-2, with TRBD2 matching 8 bases. Germline V gene sequence: CDR1 LNHDA, CDR2 SQIVND (reference sequence). V lost 4 bases to trimming and J lost 4 bases; unmatched junction nucleotides: 5. This CDR3 region has 15 residues. CDR3 protein: CASSRYSGTTGELFF. Here the CDR3 DNA reads TGTGCCAGTAGTAGATATAGCGGGACCACCGGGGAGCTGTTTTTT.

The chain couples TRBV18 to TRBJ1-2; D unresolved. Germline lookup yields CDR1 KGHSH and CDR2 LQKENI. The CDR3 has 15 residues. The ends were cut back, 4 bases at V and 5 bases at J, with 17 bases in the middle. Written as DNA, the CDR3 is TGTGCCAGCTCACGTTCGACCGAGGAGGTTTATGGCTACACCTTC. It yields the protein CASSRSTEEVYGYTF.

The gene calls are TRBV5-5 and TRBJ2-3; TRBD2 agrees at 9 bases. The CDR3 covers 16 residues. Germline CDR1 and CDR2: SGHKS and YYEKEE (reference sequence). V lost 4 bases to trimming and J lost 5 bases; unmatched junction nucleotides: 11. The CDR3 loop is CASSRGGGGARDTQYF. In DNA form, the CDR3 reads TGTGCCAGCAGCAGGGGAGGCGGGGGGGCGAGAGATACGCAGTATTTT.

This sequence joins TRBV6-2 or TRBV6-3 and TRBJ2-1; 16 bases fit TRBD2. The germline V gene has CDR1 MNHEY and CDR2 SVGEGT. The CDR3 spans 19 residues. The V and J ends lost 5 bases and 6 bases, in that order; junction bases with no gene match: 13. This CDR3 reads CASSSRPTGTSGRGNEQFF. The DNA for the CDR3 is TGTGCCAGCAGTAGTCGACCAACAGGGACTAGCGGGAGGGGCAATGAGCAGTTCTTC.

This chain uses TRBV27 with TRBJ2-1; the match to TRBD1 covers 10 bases. CDR1 is MNHEY and CDR2 is SMNVEV in the germline V gene (reference sequence). The V gene end was trimmed by 6 bases and the J gene end by 2 bases; junction bases not matched to a gene: 4. The CDR3 spans 15 residues. The DNA of the CDR3 is TGTGCCAGCAGGCCGACAGGGGGCGCCTACAATGAGCAGTTCTTC. Residues: CASRPTGGAYNEQFF.

The chain employs TRBV25-1 and TRBJ1-1, with 7 bases lining up with TRBD1. V shed 6 bases, J shed 8 bases, and the junction held 9 bases outside the gene matches. Germline CDR1 is MGHDK and CDR2 is SYGVNS. CDR3 size: 13 residues. The CDR3 region is CASSRGGAYEAFF. The CDR3, as DNA: TGTGCCAGCAGCAGAGGGGGCGCGTACGAAGCTTTCTTT. Using reference TRBV25-1 and TRBJ1-1 for the parts outside the CDR3, the full variable domain is EADIYQTPRYLVIGTGKKITLECSQTMGHDKMYWYQQDPGMELHLIHYSYGVNSTEKGDLSSESTVSRIRTEHFPLTLESARPSHTSQYLCASSRGGAYEAFFGQGTRLTVV.

J is TRBJ1-1 and V is TRBV30; D remains ambiguous. V was pared by 5 bases and J by 0 bases, with 10 bases between. Germline lookup yields CDR1 GTSNPN and CDR2 SVGIG (reference sequence). The CDR3 is 13 residues long. The CDR3 region is CAWGINMNTEAFF. Written as DNA, the CDR3 is TGTGCCTGGGGCATAAACATGAACACTGAAGCTTTCTTT.